What follows describes a single T cell receptor (beta chain). The time point denotes: pre-treatment sample, taken before nivolumab and TIL therapy. Patients were adults with stage 4 NSCLC. The source of the sample is a study of TIL therapy for anti-PD-1-resistant metastatic lung cancer. V shed 3 bases, J shed 4 bases, and the junction held 10 bases outside the gene matches. The CDR3 spans 16 residues. Germline V CDR1 and CDR2: MGHDK, SYGVNS. The immunoSEQ assay was v3. This table comes from immunoSEQ multiplex PCR, and its TCRdb copy is limited to in-frame clones, with some not included. The sample has about 19,000 clones, about three quarters seen once.

The chain has TRBV25-1 and TRBJ2-5; 8 bases match TRBD2. The receptor was derived from a person between 30 and 80 years old with non-small cell lung cancer. The sequencing used blood, collected at baseline. CDR3 amino acids: CASSDLTGGPSETQYF. Here the CDR3 DNA reads TGTGCCAGCAGTGATCTAACGGGAGGGCCCTCAGAGACCCAGTACTTC.